The following is a T cell receptor beta chain sequence with its context. The target antigen is unknown. The CDR3 is 12 residues long. Trimming left V 9 bases short and J 2 bases short, with 8 bases between. CDR1 LNHNV and CDR2 YYDKDF come from the germline V gene (reference sequence). The data originate from a study of CD8 T cells in ankylosing spondylitis. Study observations and caveats: Previous work reported some of these motif variants in the synovial fluid and blood of reactive arthritis. Researchers reportedly found disease-linked clones significantly enriched in matched ankylosing spondylitis synovial fluid.

In making TCR beta libraries, quantitative 5'-RACE with molecular barcodes was used. TCRdb processed the 5' RACE reads anew with MiXCR; each CDR3 protein has one entry. The sample consists of 250,000 to 350,000 distinct CDR3 sequences, under 25% of them appearing once. The sequence was collected from a female donor with ankylosing spondylitis or in good health (not recorded which). The sequenced material came from blood, either unsorted or a sorted T cell fraction (not recorded which). J is TRBJ2-1 and V is TRBV15, with D maybe TRBD2 (7 bases). CDR3 residues: CATGGPYNEQFF. DNA of the CDR3: TGTGCCACGGGGGGGCCCTACAATGAGCAGTTCTTC.